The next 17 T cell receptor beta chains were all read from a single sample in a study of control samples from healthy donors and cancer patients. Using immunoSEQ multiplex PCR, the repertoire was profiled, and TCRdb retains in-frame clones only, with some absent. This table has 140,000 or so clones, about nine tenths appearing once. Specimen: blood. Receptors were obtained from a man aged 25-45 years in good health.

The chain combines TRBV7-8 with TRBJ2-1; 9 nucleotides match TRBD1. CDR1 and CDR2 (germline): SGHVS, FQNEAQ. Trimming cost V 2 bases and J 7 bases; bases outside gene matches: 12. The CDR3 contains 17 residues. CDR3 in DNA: TGTGCCAGCAGCTTATTAGGGCCGGGACAGGGAGGGAATGAGCAGTTCTTC. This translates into CASSLLGPGQGGNEQFF.

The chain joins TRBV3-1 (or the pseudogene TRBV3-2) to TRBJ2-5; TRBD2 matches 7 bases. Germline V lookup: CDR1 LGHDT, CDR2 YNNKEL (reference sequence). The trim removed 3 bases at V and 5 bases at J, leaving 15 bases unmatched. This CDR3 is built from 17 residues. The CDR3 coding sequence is TGTGCCAGCAGCCATAGGAGGTGGGGGGGATTACAGGAGACCCAGTACTTC. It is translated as CASSHRRWGGLQETQYF.

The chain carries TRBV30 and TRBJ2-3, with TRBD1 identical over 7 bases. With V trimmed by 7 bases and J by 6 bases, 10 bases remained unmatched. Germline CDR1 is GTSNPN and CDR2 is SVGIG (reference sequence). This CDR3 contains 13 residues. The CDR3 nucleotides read TGTGCCTCCAGGCAGGGGGTGCGTGATACGCAGTATTTT. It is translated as CASRQGVRDTQYF.

The chain's CDR3 is CASKSGAGTEAFF. For the CDR3, the DNA is TGTGCCAGTAAATCAGGGGCAGGAACTGAAGCTTTCTTT. V and J are TRBV19 and TRBJ1-1, with D perhaps matching TRBD1 (6 bases). Trimming left V 7 bases short and J 5 bases short, with 14 bases between. Germline-derived CDR1 and CDR2 are LNHDA and SQIVND (reference sequence). This CDR3 spans 13 amino acids.

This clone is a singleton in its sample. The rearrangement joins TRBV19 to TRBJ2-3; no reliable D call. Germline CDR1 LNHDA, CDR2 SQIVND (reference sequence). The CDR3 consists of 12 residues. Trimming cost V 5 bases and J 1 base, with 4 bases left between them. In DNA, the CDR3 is TGTGCCAGTAGTCATGGCACAGATACGCAGTATTTT. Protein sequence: CASSHGTDTQYF.

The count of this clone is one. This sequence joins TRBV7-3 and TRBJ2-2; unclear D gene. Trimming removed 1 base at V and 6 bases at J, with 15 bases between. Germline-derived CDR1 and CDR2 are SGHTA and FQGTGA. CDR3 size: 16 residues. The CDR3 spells CASSLSLGLVSGELFF. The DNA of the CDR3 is TGTGCCAGCAGCTTAAGCCTCGGGCTAGTCTCCGGGGAGCTGTTTTTT.

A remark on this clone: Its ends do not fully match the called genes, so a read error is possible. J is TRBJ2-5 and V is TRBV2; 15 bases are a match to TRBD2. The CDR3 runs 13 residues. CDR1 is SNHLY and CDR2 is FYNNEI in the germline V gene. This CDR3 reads CASSVGLAGGEDF. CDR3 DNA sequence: TGTGCCAGCAGTGTGGGACTAGCGGGGGGTGAAGACTTC. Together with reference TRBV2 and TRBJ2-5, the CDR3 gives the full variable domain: EPEVTQTPSHQVTQMGQEVILRCVPISNHLYFYWYRQILGQKVEFLVSFYNNEISEKSEIFDDQFSVERPDGSNFTLKIRSTKLEDSAMYFCASSVGLAGGEDFGPGTRLLVL.

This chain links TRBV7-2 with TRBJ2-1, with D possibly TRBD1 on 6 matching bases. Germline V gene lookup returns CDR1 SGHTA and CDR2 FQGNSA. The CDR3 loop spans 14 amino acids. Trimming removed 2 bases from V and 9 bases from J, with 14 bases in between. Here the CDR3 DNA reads TGTGCCAGCAGCTTACAGGGGTCATGGAGTGAGCAGTTCTTC. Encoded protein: CASSLQGSWSEQFF.

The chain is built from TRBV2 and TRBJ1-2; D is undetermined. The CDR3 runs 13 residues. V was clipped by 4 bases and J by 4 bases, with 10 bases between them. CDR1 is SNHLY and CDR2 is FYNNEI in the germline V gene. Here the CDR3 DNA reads TGTGCCAGCAGTGTTGACAAACGCTATGGCTACACCTTC. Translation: CASSVDKRYGYTF.

The CDR3 DNA sequence: TGTGCCAGCAGCCGTAGCGGCCTGGGGAGGGGGGACAACTATGGCTACACCTTC. This sequence encodes CASSRSGLGRGDNYGYTF. This chain uses TRBV7-2 with TRBJ1-2, with D perhaps matching TRBD1 (6 bases). This CDR3 has 18 amino acids. From germline, CDR1 is SGHTA and CDR2 FQGNSA. Trimming took off 5 bases at V and 2 bases at J, with 24 bases between the two ends.

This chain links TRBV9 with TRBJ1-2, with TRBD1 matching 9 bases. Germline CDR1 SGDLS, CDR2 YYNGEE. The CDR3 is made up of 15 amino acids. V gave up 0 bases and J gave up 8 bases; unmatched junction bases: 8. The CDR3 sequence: CASSVASDRGGGYTF. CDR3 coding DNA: TGTGCCAGCAGCGTAGCTTCGGACAGGGGAGGAGGCTACACCTTC.

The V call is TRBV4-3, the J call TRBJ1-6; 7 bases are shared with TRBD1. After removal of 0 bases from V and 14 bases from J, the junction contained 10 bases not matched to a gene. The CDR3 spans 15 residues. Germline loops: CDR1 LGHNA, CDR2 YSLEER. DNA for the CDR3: TGCGCCAGCAGCCAAGATTCTCACAGGGGTACAACCCTCCACTTT. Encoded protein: CASSQDSHRGTTLHF.

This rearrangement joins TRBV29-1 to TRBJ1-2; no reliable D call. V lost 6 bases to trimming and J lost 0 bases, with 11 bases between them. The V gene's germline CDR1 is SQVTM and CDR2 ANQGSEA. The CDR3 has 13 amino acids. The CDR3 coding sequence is TGCAGCGTCCCTCAAGGGCCTAACTATGGCTACACCTTC. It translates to CSVPQGPNYGYTF.

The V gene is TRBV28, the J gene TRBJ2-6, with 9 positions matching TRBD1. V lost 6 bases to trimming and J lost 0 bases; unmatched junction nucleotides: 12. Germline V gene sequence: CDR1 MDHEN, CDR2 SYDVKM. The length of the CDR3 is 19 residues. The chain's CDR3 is CASRRDRAAPHSGANVLTF. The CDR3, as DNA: TGTGCCAGCAGAAGGGACAGGGCGGCACCTCACTCTGGGGCCAACGTCCTGACTTTC.

The CDR3, as DNA: TGTGCCAGCAGGGGAGGTGAGGTGACCACTGAAGCTTTCTTT. It translates to CASRGGEVTTEAFF. The chain carries TRBV7-9 and TRBJ1-1; no firm D call. The V end lost 6 bases, the J end lost 4 bases, and 15 bases lay between the germline ends. From germline, CDR1 is SEHNR and CDR2 FQNEAQ (reference sequence). CDR3 length: 14 amino acids.

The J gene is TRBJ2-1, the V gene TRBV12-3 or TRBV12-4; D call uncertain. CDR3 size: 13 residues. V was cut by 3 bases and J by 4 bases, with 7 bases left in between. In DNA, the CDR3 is TGTGCCAGCAGTTTGGGGATTTACAATGAGCAGTTCTTC. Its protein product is CASSLGIYNEQFF.

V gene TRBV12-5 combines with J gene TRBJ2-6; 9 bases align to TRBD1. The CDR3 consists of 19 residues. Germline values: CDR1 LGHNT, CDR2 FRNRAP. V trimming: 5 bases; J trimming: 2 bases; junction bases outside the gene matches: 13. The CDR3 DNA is TGTGCTAGTGGTCGCCCTGACAGGGGGTTCAATACTGGGGCCAACGTCCTGACTTTC. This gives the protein CASGRPDRGFNTGANVLTF. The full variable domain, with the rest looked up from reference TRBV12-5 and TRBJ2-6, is DARVTQTPRHKVTEMGQEVTMRCQPILGHNTVFWYRQTMMQGLELLAYFRNRAPLDDSGMPKDRFSAEMPDATLATLKIQPSEPRDSAVYFCASGRPDRGFNTGANVLTFGAGSRLTVL.